These 28 T cell receptor beta chains came from one sample sequenced in a study of T cell changes during pregnancy in multiple sclerosis. Clones were sequenced by immunoSEQ multiplex PCR, and TCRdb holds only the in-frame ones, with some missing. The sample carries approximately 60,000 clones, roughly 88% recorded once. The input for sequencing was peripheral blood, taken in the third trimester of pregnancy. The receptor source for this set is a female donor in good health, enrolled as a control in a pregnancy study.

The rearrangement uses TRBV6-6 and TRBJ2-5; 9 bases fit TRBD2. The germline gives CDR1 MNHNY, CDR2 SVGAGI (reference sequence). CDR3 length: 14 amino acids. V was clipped by 6 bases and J by 2 bases; unmatched bases: 4. The CDR3 DNA follows: TGTGCCAGCAGGAGTAGCGGGAGACAAGAGACCCAGTACTTC. Its protein product is CASRSSGRQETQYF.

The chain is built from TRBV9 and TRBJ2-1; 7 nucleotides match TRBD2. J gave up 0 bases and V 2 bases, and 5 bases lay outside the gene matches. The CDR3 sequence is 16 residues long. From germline, CDR1 is SGDLS and CDR2 YYNGEE. This chain's CDR3 is CASSVTGGSSYNEQFF. The DNA of the CDR3 is TGTGCCAGCAGCGTTACCGGGGGGAGCTCCTACAATGAGCAGTTCTTC.

The V call is TRBV25-1, the J call TRBJ2-5; 8 nucleotides align to TRBD2. Unmatched junction bases numbered 11, after V lost 3 bases and J lost 8 bases. This CDR3 contains 15 residues. The germline gives CDR1 MGHDK, CDR2 SYGVNS. As DNA, the CDR3 is TGTGCCAGCAGTGAGAAAAAGGCGGGAGGAAATACCCAGTACTTC. Its protein is CASSEKKAGGNTQYF. The full variable domain, completed using reference TRBV25-1 and TRBJ2-5, is EADIYQTPRYLVIGTGKKITLECSQTMGHDKMYWYQQDPGMELHLIHYSYGVNSTEKGDLSSESTVSRIRTEHFPLTLESARPSHTSQYLCASSEKKAGGNTQYFGPGTRLLVL.

CDR3 sequence: CASSAGTGLREKLFF. Here the CDR3 DNA reads TGTGCCAGCAGCGCGGGGACAGGCCTTAGGGAAAAACTGTTTTTT. V and J are TRBV5-6 and TRBJ1-4; 8 positions match TRBD1. CDR3 size: 15 residues. Germline V gives CDR1 SGHDT, CDR2 YYEEEE. Germline trimming cut 4 bases from V and 8 bases from J; bases unmatched to any gene: 10. Complete variable domain (other parts from reference TRBV5-6 and TRBJ1-4): DAGVTQSPTHLIKTRGQQVTLRCSPKSGHDTVSWYQQALGQGPQFIFQYYEEEERQRGNFPDRFSGHQFPNYSSELNVNALLLGDSALYLCASSAGTGLREKLFFGSGTQLSVL.

This chain uses TRBV5-5 with TRBJ2-1, with D maybe TRBD1 (6 bases). V lost 0 bases and J lost 4, with 11 bases in between. From germline, CDR1 is SGHKS and CDR2 YYEKEE (reference sequence). This CDR3 has 15 amino acids. DNA for the CDR3: TGTGCCAGCAGCTTGGAACCAACAGGGTACAATGAGCAGTTCTTC. Translating gives CASSLEPTGYNEQFF.

The chain joins TRBV5-1 to TRBJ1-2; maybe TRBD1 (5 bases). With 0 bases removed from V and 7 bases from J, the gap between germline ends came to 10 bases. CDR3 length: 13 amino acids. Germline V gene data show CDR1 as SGHRS and CDR2 as YFSETQ. The CDR3 DNA follows: TGCGCCAGCAGCTTGGTGGGGACTTCTGGCTACACCTTC. It is translated as CASSLVGTSGYTF.

The chain combines TRBV12-5 with TRBJ1-4; D call uncertain. V lost 2 bases and J lost 8, with 12 bases in between. CDR1 and CDR2 (germline): LGHNT, FRNRAP. The CDR3 has 14 residues. The CDR3 coding sequence is TGTGCTAGTGGTTTGAAAAGTGGGGAGGAAAAACTGTTTTTT. Translating it yields CASGLKSGEEKLFF.

CDR3 amino acids: CASSSGTLMGHNEQFF. For the CDR3, the DNA is TGTGCCAGCAGCTCTGGGACACTAATGGGGCACAATGAGCAGTTCTTC. The rearrangement joins TRBV5-6 to TRBJ2-1; tentatively, D is TRBD1 (6 bases). CDR3 size: 16 residues. V was clipped by 3 bases and J by 5 bases, with 18 bases between them. Germline loops: CDR1 SGHDT, CDR2 YYEEEE. Full variable domain (outside the CDR3, taken from reference TRBV5-6 and TRBJ2-1): DAGVTQSPTHLIKTRGQQVTLRCSPKSGHDTVSWYQQALGQGPQFIFQYYEEEERQRGNFPDRFSGHQFPNYSSELNVNALLLGDSALYLCASSSGTLMGHNEQFFGPGTRLTVL.

This chain uses TRBV30 with TRBJ2-7, with D perhaps TRBD1 (6 bases). This CDR3 region has 15 residues. Germline V gene data show CDR1 as GTSNPN and CDR2 as SVGIG (reference sequence). Trimming removed 0 bases at V and 2 bases at J, with 14 bases between. The CDR3 sequence: CAWSVGHSKTYEQYF. In DNA, the CDR3 is TGTGCCTGGAGTGTGGGACATTCGAAGACCTACGAGCAGTACTTC.

The chain has TRBV7-2 and TRBJ2-1; the match to TRBD2 covers 12 bases. V dropped 4 bases and J dropped 5; count of bases not matched to a gene: 6. The CDR3 has 16 amino acids. Germline values: CDR1 SGHTA, CDR2 FQGNSA. CDR3 loop: CASSSASGGAHNEQFF. The DNA for the CDR3 is TGTGCCAGCAGCTCAGCTAGCGGGGGGGCCCACAATGAGCAGTTCTTC.

The chain couples TRBV30 to TRBJ1-1; TRBD1 is a possible D gene (5 bases). The germline CDR1 and CDR2 sequences are GTSNPN and SVGIG (reference sequence). Trimming cost V 3 bases and J 2 bases, with 16 bases left between them. The CDR3 runs to 15 residues. This CDR3 reads CAWSFSGRINTEAFF. The CDR3 region has the DNA TGTGCCTGGAGCTTTTCAGGGCGGATCAACACTGAAGCTTTCTTT.

CDR3: CASSLQGFNYGYTF. CDR3 coding DNA: TGTGCCAGCAGCTTGCAGGGGTTTAACTATGGCTACACCTTC. The chain couples TRBV5-6 to TRBJ1-2, with D possibly being TRBD1 (6 bases). V gave up 1 base and J gave up 1 base, with 8 bases separating them. Germline values: CDR1 SGHDT, CDR2 YYEEEE. The CDR3 length is 14 residues.

The CDR3 sequence is CASSQMGLGSDEQFF. The CDR3 DNA reads TGTGCCAGCAGTCAAATGGGACTAGGGAGCGATGAGCAGTTCTTC. The V and J genes are TRBV11-2 and TRBJ2-1; TRBD2 agrees at 8 bases. V shed 6 bases, J shed 8 bases, and the junction held 12 bases outside the gene matches. Germline CDR1 is SGHAT and CDR2 is FQNNGV. This CDR3 region has 15 residues.

As to this clone: Other DNA sequences in the sample encode the same CDR3. This chain joins TRBV6-1 and TRBJ1-4; 9 nucleotides match TRBD1. Germline loops: CDR1 MNHNS, CDR2 SASEGT. The CDR3 has 14 residues. With V trimmed by 5 bases and J by 8 bases, 6 bases remained unmatched. CDR3 region: CASSQGQGVEKLFF. The CDR3 DNA follows: TGTGCCAGCAGTCAGGGACAGGGCGTGGAAAAACTGTTTTTT.

V gene TRBV2 combines with J gene TRBJ2-5; 9 positions agree with TRBD2. CDR3 size: 15 residues. The V gene's germline CDR1 is SNHLY and CDR2 FYNNEI. V shed 8 bases and J 7 bases; nucleotides not matched to a gene: 14. The CDR3 is CASGVGGGGQGTQYF. The DNA of the CDR3 is TGTGCCAGCGGCGTTGGCGGGGGGGGCCAGGGGACCCAGTACTTC.

A note on this clone: Other nucleotide sequences in the sample specify the same CDR3. This chain links TRBV27 with TRBJ1-2; TRBD1 might be the D (6 bases). The germline CDR1 and CDR2 sequences are MNHEY and SMNVEV (reference sequence). V dropped 5 bases and J dropped 8 bases, with 12 bases sitting between them. The CDR3 covers 12 residues. The CDR3 sequence is CASSPQGYGYTF. The CDR3 DNA is TGTGCCAGCAGTCCACAGGGTTACGGCTACACCTTC.

The chain combines TRBV7-6 with TRBJ1-1; perhaps TRBD1 as D (5 bases). The CDR3 has 16 residues. Trimming cost V 1 base and J 0 bases, with 12 bases left between them. Germline-derived CDR1 and CDR2 are SGHVS and FNYEAQ. CDR3 loop: CASSLEGRLVNTEAFF. The CDR3 DNA follows: TGTGCCAGCAGCTTAGAGGGGCGGTTGGTGAACACTGAAGCTTTCTTT.

This clone occurred a few times. The rearrangement joins TRBV5-6 to TRBJ1-6; 7 bases fit TRBD1. The CDR3 has 15 residues. Germline CDR1 reads SGHDT; CDR2 reads YYEEEE. With 0 bases clipped from V and 4 bases from J, the junction kept 1 base outside the gene matches. CDR3 protein: CASSLEQGYNSPLHF. CDR3 DNA sequence: TGTGCCAGCAGCTTGGAACAGGGGTATAATTCACCCCTCCACTTT.

The V call is TRBV11-2, the J call TRBJ1-1, with 12 positions matching TRBD1. Trimming removed 5 bases from V and 3 bases from J; junction bases left unmatched: 7. CDR3 size: 16 residues. The germline V gene encodes CDR1 SGHAT and CDR2 FQNNGV. CDR3 nucleotides: TGTGCCAGCAGCCCGGGACAGGGGGCCAGGTACACTGAAGCTTTCTTT. It yields the protein CASSPGQGARYTEAFF.

This clone was seen more than once but under ten times. V usage is TRBV25-1 and J usage is TRBJ2-3; D may be TRBD2 (5 bases). CDR1 and CDR2 (germline): MGHDK, SYGVNS. The CDR3 covers 14 residues. Trimming left V 3 bases short and J 4 bases short, with 11 bases between. The CDR3 DNA follows: TGTGCCAGCAGTGAGCGCGCTAGCTCAGATACGCAGTATTTT. Translating it yields CASSERASSDTQYF.

The chain is built from TRBV6-6 and TRBJ1-1; 8 bases match TRBD1. Germline trimming cut 10 bases from V and 6 bases from J; bases unmatched to any gene: 10. Germline V gene lookup returns CDR1 MNHNY and CDR2 SVGAGI (reference sequence). The CDR3 has 13 amino acids. The CDR3 bases are TGTGCCAACCAGGGGGCAGTGGTCGCTGAAGCTTTCTTT. Protein: CANQGAVVAEAFF.

The rearrangement joins TRBV4-2 to TRBJ2-7; D is unclear. CDR1 and CDR2 (germline): LGHNA, YNFKEQ. The CDR3 totals 16 residues. V dropped 2 bases and J dropped 0 bases, with 14 bases sitting between them. The CDR3 DNA sequence: TGTGCCAGCAGCCAACTATTGTACCCTTACTCCTACGAGCAGTACTTC. Amino acid sequence: CASSQLLYPYSYEQYF.

V is TRBV9 and J is TRBJ1-2; D may be TRBD1 (6 bases). Trimming took off 4 bases at V and 5 bases at J, with 15 bases between the two ends. The CDR3 sequence is 14 residues long. CDR1 and CDR2 from the germline V gene are SGDLS and YYNGEE. The CDR3 loop is CASSPIQGVYGYTF. CDR3 coding DNA: TGTGCCAGCAGCCCTATACAGGGAGTTTATGGCTACACCTTC.

This clone was recorded once. The chain carries TRBV5-1 and TRBJ2-3, with TRBD2 matching over 10 bases. The CDR3 has 15 amino acids. The germline CDR1 and CDR2 sequences are SGHRS and YFSETQ. J was trimmed by 4 bases and V by 4 bases; bases with no gene match: 6. In DNA, the CDR3 is TGCGCCAGCAGCCCCGGGACTAGCGAGGCAGATACGCAGTATTTT. This gives the protein CASSPGTSEADTQYF.

The chain joins TRBV11-3 to TRBJ1-6; the match to TRBD1 covers 9 bases. The trim removed 3 bases at V and 7 bases at J, leaving 1 base unmatched. CDR3 length: 14 amino acids. Germline V gene sequence: CDR1 SGHNT, CDR2 YENEEA. CDR3 residues: CASSLGQGNSPLHF. The CDR3 DNA follows: TGTGCCAGCAGCTTGGGACAGGGAAATTCACCCCTCCACTTT.

The J gene is TRBJ2-1, the V gene TRBV6-1; D gene ambiguous. The CDR3 totals 13 residues. V was clipped by 4 bases and J by 8 bases, with 12 bases between them. Germline V gene data show CDR1 as MNHNS and CDR2 as SASEGT. In nucleotides, the CDR3 is TGTGCCAGCAGTGTGGGCCCCTGGGATGAGCAGTTCTTC. Its translation: CASSVGPWDEQFF.

The rearrangement joins TRBV5-6 to TRBJ2-7; D gene uncertain. Trimming cost V 0 bases and J 4 bases, with 8 bases left between them. The CDR3 contains 13 residues. Germline CDR1 is SGHDT and CDR2 is YYEEEE. CDR3 coding DNA: TGTGCCAGCAGCTTGGGAAGCCAATACGAGCAGTACTTC. It codes for CASSLGSQYEQYF.

CDR3 nucleotides: TGCGCCAGCAACGTAAGCCGGGGGGGGAATCAGCCCCAGCATTTT. This encodes CASNVSRGGNQPQHF. The chain has TRBV4-3 and TRBJ1-5; D may be TRBD1 (5 bases). V was clipped by 7 bases and J by 4 bases, with 17 bases between them. The germline CDR1 and CDR2 sequences are LGHNA and YSLEER. The CDR3 runs to 15 residues.